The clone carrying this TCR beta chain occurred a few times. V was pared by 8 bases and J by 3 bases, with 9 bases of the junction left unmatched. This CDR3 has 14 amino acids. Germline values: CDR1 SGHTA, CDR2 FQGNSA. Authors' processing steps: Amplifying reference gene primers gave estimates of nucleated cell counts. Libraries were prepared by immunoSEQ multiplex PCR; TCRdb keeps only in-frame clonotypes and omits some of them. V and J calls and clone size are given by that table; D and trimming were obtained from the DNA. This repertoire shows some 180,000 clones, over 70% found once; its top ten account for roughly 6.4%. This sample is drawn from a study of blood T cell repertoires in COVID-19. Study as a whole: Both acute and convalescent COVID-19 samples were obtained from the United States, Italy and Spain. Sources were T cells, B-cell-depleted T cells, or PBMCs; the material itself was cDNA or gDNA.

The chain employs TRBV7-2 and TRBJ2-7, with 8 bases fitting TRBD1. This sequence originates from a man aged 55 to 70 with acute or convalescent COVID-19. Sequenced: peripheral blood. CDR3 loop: CASRRQGLGYEQYF. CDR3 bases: TGTGCCAGCCGTCGACAGGGGTTAGGCTACGAGCAGTACTTC. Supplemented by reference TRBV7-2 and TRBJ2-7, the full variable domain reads GAGVSQSPSNKVTEKGKDVELRCDPISGHTALYWYRQSLGQGLEFLIYFQGNSAPDKSGLPSDRFSAERTGGSVSTLTIQRTQQEDSAVYLCASRRQGLGYEQYFGPGTRLTVT.